This T cell receptor (beta chain) was retrieved from a study of shared clonotypes between healthy human individuals. Study overall: CD4 naive and CD4 memory each took three plates per donor, while CD8 naive took two and CD8 memory one.

There are 12 residues in the CDR3. Germline assignment: CDR1 LGHNA and CDR2 YSLEER. V lost 3 bases and J 8 bases, leaving 7 bases between the germline ends. Assay runs were performed at deep level. Several immunoSEQ plates held equal portions of the genomic DNA taken from each subset. The data were produced by immunoSEQ multiplex PCR, yet TCRdb's version contains in-frame clones alone and is incomplete. The repertoire consists of some 2,500,000 clones, with 80% to 95% occurring once and the leading ten covering about 0.38%. The V and J genes are TRBV4-3 and TRBJ1-4, with D hard to call. Input material: naive CD4+ T cells from PBMCs. Described subset: CD45RA+ positively selected. This TCR derives from a man between 18 and 35 years old in good health. Some clones in this sample may be carry-over from other donors' samples. The CDR3 region is CASSQRAEKLFF. The CDR3 DNA reads TGCGCCAGCAGCCAGAGGGCGGAAAAACTGTTTTTT.